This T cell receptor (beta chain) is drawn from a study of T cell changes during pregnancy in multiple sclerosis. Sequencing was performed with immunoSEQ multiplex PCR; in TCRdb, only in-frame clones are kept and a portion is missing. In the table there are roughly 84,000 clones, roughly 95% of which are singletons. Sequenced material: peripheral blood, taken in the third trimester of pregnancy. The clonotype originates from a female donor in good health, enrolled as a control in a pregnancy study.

CDR3 protein: CASSSTSGRETQYF. The CDR3 coding sequence is TGCGCCAGCAGCTCGACTAGCGGGAGGGAGACCCAGTACTTC. V is TRBV5-1 and J is TRBJ2-5; 13 nucleotides line up with TRBD2. With 3 bases clipped from V and 5 bases from J, the junction kept 1 base outside the gene matches. The V gene's germline CDR1 is SGHRS and CDR2 YFSETQ. CDR3 length: 14 amino acids.